Described below is a single TCR beta chain sequence and its context. Its target is not known. This CDR3 has 15 amino acids. V dropped 4 bases and J dropped 3 bases, with 13 bases sitting between them. CDR1 is LGHNA, CDR2 YSLEER, per germline. PCR primers comprised 60 Vbeta and 13 Jbeta primers. Assay used: immunoSEQ multiplex PCR; TCRdb lists only in-frame clones, some missing. The sample yields 150,000 to 200,000 clones, 80% to 85% seen once. This sample is drawn from a study of cytomegalovirus exposure and HLA in healthy donors. Study-wide points: Common viral pathogens (according to a later analysis) appeared linked to several of the most significant clusters. TCR beta sequences reportedly predicted the HLA-A and HLA-B alleles of most subjects accurately. Most TCR sequences were uncommon, yet certain public TCRs appeared in many donors.

The chain employs TRBV4-3 and TRBJ1-5; D not resolved. The sample comprised PBMCs. The receptor's source is a male donor in good health and CMV-seropositive. CDR3 DNA: TGCGCCAGCAGCCGTACTCGAGGGTTCAATCAGCCCCAGCATTTT. This encodes CASSRTRGFNQPQHF.